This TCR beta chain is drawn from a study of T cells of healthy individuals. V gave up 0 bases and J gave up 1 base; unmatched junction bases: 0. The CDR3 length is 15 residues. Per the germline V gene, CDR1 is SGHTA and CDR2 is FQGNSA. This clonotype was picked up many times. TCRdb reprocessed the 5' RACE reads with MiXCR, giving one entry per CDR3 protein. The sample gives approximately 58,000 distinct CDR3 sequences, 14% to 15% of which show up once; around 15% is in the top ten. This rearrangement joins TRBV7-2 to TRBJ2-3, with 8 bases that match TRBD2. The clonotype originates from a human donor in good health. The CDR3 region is CASSLASGGTDTQYF. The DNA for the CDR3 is TGTGCCAGCAGCTTAGCTAGCGGGGGCACAGATACGCAGTATTTT. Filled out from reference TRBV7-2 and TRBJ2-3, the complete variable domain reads GAGVSQSPSNKVTEKGKDVELRCDPISGHTALYWYRQSLGQGLEFLIYFQGNSAPDKSGLPSDRFSAERTGGSVSTLTIQRTQQEDSAVYLCASSLASGGTDTQYFGPGTRLTVL.